This TCR beta chain derives from a study of shared clonotypes between healthy human individuals. The study, taken as a whole, reports: A small donor pool kept down the genetic and exposure-history diversity that was represented.

The data were produced by immunoSEQ multiplex PCR, yet TCRdb's version contains in-frame clones alone and is incomplete. The data contain around 2,000,000 clones, about 95% of them singletons. CD45RO-negative, CCR7-positively selected cells formed the naive CD8 fraction, excluding terminally differentiated effector memory CD45RA+ cells. Germline values: CDR1 SGHRS, CDR2 YFSETQ. The V and J ends lost 2 bases and 5 bases respectively, with 10 bases between them. The CDR3 length is 13 residues. This clone was counted once. Its antigen is unidentified. The chain joins TRBV5-1 to TRBJ2-5; D ambiguous. Source material: naive CD8+ T cells sorted from blood. The sequence was collected from a man aged 18 to 29 in good health. In nucleotides, the CDR3 is TGCGCCAGCAGCTTAGGCCTAATGGAGACCCAGTACTTC. It specifies CASSLGLMETQYF.